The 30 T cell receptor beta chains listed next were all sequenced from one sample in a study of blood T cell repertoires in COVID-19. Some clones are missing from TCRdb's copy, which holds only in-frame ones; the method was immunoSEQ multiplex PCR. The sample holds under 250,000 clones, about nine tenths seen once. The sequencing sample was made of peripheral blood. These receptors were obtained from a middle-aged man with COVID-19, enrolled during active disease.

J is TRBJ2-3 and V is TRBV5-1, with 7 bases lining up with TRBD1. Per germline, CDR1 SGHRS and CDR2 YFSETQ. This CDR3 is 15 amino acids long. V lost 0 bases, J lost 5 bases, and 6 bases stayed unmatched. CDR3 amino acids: CASSLVGGDGDTQYF. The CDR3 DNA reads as TGCGCCAGCAGCTTGGTAGGGGGCGATGGAGATACGCAGTATTTT. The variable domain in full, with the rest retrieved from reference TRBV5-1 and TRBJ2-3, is KAGVTQTPRYLIKTRGQQVTLSCSPISGHRSVSWYQQTPGQGLQFLFEYFSETQRNKGNFPGRFSGRQFSNSRSEMNVSTLELGDSALYLCASSLVGGDGDTQYFGPGTRLTVL.

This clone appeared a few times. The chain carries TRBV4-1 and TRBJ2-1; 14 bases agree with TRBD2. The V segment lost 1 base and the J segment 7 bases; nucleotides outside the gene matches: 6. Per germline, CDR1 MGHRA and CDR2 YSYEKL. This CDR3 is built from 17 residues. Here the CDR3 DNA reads TGCGCCAGCAGCCAAGTACGACTAGCGGGAGGGACAAATGAGCAGTTCTTC. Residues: CASSQVRLAGGTNEQFF.

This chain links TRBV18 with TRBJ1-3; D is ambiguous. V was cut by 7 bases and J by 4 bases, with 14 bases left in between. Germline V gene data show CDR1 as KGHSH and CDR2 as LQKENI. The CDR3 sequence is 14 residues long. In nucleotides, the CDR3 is TGTGCCAGCTTACCTATGGAGTTGGGAAACACCATATATTTT. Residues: CASLPMELGNTIYF.

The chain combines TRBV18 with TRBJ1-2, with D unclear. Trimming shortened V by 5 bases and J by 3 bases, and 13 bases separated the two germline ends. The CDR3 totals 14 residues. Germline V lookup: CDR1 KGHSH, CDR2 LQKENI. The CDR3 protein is CASSVRQVDYGYTF. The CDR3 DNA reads TGTGCCAGCTCAGTACGTCAGGTGGACTATGGCTACACCTTC.

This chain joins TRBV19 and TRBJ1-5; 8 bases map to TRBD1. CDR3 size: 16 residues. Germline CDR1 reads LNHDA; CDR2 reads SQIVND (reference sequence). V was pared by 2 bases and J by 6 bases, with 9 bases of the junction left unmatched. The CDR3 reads CASSIIGRGRRQPQHF. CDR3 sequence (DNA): TGTGCCAGTAGTATAATTGGCAGGGGGCGCCGTCAGCCCCAGCATTTT.

The CDR3 sequence: CASSESTGLAGYNEQFF. DNA of the CDR3: TGCGCCAGCAGTGAGTCGACGGGACTAGCGGGGTACAATGAGCAGTTCTTC. The chain recombines TRBV10-2 with TRBJ2-1, with 13 bases matching TRBD2. Germline V CDR1 and CDR2: WSHSY, SAAADI. This CDR3 region has 17 residues. The junction had 3 bases not matched to a gene; V was cut back by 0 bases and J by 4 bases.

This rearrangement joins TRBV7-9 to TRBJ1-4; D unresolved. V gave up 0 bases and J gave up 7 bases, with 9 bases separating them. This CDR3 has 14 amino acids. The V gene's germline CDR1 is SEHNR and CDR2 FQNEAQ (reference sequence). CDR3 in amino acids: CASSLARGSEKLFF. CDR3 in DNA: TGTGCCAGCAGCTTAGCGCGAGGGAGTGAAAAACTGTTTTTT.

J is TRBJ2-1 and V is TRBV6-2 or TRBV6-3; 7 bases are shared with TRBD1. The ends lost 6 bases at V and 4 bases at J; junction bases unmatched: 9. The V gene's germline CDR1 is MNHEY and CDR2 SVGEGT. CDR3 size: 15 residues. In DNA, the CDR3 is TGTGCCAGCAGCCCAAGACAGGGCCTATACAATGAGCAGTTCTTC. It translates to CASSPRQGLYNEQFF.

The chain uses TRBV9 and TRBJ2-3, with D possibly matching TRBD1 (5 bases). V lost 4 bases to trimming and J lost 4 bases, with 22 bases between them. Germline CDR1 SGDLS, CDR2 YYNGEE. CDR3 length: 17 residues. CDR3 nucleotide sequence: TGTGCCAGCAGCACTCGACAGCTACTCGGGCCCTCAGATACGCAGTATTTT. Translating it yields CASSTRQLLGPSDTQYF.

CDR3 sequence (DNA): TGTGCCAGCAGCTTACAGGGACAGGGGGCGGGTGGCTACACCTTC. Residues: CASSLQGQGAGGYTF. This chain joins TRBV7-2 and TRBJ1-2; 12 positions agree with TRBD1. The V and J ends lost 2 bases and 7 bases, in that order; junction bases with no gene match: 5. Germline V CDR1 and CDR2: SGHTA, FQGNSA. The CDR3 loop spans 15 amino acids.

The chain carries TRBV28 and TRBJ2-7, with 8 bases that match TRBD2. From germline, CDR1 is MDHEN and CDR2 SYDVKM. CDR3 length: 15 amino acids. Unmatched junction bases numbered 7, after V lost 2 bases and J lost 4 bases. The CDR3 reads CASSLGGTRGYEQYF. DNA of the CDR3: TGTGCCAGCAGTTTAGGGGGGACTAGAGGGTACGAGCAGTACTTC.

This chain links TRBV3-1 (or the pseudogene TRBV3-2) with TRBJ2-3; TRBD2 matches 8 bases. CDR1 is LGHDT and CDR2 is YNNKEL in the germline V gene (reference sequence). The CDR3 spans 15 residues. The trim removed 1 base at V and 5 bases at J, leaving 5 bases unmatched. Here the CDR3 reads CASSQAGGLGDTQYF. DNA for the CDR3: TGTGCCAGCAGCCAAGCGGGGGGGCTAGGAGATACGCAGTATTTT.

The CDR3 DNA is TGTGCCAGCAGCCAAGACGCAGGGTTCTATGGCTACACCTTC. Its translation is CASSQDAGFYGYTF. The gene calls are TRBV3-1 (or the pseudogene TRBV3-2) and TRBJ1-2, with D possibly TRBD1 on 5 matching bases. CDR1 and CDR2 (germline): LGHDT, YNNKEL (reference sequence). The CDR3 has 14 amino acids. V gave up 0 bases and J gave up 4 bases, with 9 bases separating them.

This chain's CDR3 is CASSLDSFYGYTF. The CDR3, as DNA: TGTGCCAGCAGCTTAGACAGCTTCTATGGCTACACCTTC. The chain employs TRBV7-2 and TRBJ1-2; no firm D call. The V gene's germline CDR1 is SGHTA and CDR2 FQGNSA. The CDR3 extends over 13 amino acids. The V gene lost 1 base and the J gene lost 4 bases, with 7 bases spanning the gap.

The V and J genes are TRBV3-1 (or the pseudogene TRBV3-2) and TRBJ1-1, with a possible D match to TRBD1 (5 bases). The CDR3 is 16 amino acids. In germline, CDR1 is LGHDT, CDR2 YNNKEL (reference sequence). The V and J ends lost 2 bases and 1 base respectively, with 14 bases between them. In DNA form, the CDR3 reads TGTGCCAGCAGCCAAACCCCTGGGAGGGGGAACACTGAAGCTTTCTTT. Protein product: CASSQTPGRGNTEAFF.

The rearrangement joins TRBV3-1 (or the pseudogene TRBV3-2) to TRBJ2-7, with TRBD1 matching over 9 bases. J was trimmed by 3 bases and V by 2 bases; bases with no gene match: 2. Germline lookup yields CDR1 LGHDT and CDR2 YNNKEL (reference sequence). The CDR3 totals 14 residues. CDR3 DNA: TGTGCCAGCAGCCAAACGACAGGGGGCTACGAGCAGTACTTC. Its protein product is CASSQTTGGYEQYF.

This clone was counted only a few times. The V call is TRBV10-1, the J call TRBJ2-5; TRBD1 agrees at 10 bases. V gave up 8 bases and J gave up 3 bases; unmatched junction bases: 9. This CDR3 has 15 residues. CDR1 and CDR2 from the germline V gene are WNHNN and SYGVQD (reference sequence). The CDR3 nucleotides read TGCGCCAGCCTAGAGATAGGGACAGGGGAAGAGACCCAGTACTTC. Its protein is CASLEIGTGEETQYF.

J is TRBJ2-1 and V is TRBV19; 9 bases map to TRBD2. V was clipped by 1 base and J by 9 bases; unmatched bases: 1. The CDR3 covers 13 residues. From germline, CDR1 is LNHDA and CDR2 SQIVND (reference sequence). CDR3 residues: CASSIATSGEQFF. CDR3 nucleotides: TGTGCCAGTAGTATAGCGACTAGCGGTGAGCAGTTCTTC.

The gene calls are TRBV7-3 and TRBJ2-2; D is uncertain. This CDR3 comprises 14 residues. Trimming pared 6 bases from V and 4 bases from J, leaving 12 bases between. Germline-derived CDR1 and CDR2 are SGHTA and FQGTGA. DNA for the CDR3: TGTGCCAGCAGTCCAACAGTGAGCACCGGGGAGCTGTTTTTT. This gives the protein CASSPTVSTGELFF.

CDR3 sequence reads: CASSYGGDPNYGYTF. In DNA form, the CDR3 reads TGTGCCAGCAGTTACGGAGGGGATCCCAACTATGGCTACACCTTC. J is TRBJ1-2 and V is TRBV6-6, with D possibly TRBD1 on 5 matching bases. The length of the CDR3 is 15 residues. Germline V gene lookup returns CDR1 MNHNY and CDR2 SVGAGI (reference sequence). V was shortened by 2 bases and J by 2 bases, with 12 bases between the two germline ends.

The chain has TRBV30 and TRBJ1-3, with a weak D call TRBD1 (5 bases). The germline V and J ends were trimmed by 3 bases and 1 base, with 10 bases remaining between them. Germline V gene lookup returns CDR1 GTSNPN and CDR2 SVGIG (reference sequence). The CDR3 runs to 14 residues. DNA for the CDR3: TGTGCCTGGAGCGGGGGGGGTTCTGGAAACACCATATATTTT. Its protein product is CAWSGGGSGNTIYF.

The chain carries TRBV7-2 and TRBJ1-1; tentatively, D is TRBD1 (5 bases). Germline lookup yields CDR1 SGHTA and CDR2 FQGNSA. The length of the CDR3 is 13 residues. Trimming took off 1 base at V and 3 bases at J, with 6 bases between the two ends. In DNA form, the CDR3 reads TGTGCCAGCAGCTTAGTGACAGACACTGAAGCTTTCTTT. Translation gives CASSLVTDTEAFF.

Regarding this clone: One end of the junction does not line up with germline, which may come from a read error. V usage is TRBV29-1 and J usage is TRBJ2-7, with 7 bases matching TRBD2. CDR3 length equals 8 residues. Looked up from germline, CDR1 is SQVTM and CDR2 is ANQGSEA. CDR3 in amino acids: CSVEGGGF. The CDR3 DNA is TGCAGCGTTGAAGGGGGAGGGTTC.

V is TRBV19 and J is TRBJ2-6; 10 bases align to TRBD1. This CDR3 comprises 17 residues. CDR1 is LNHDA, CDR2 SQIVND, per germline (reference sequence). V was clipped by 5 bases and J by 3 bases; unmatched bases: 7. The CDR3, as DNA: TGTGCCAGTAGTCCCCGGGACAGGGGTGGTGGGGCCAACGTCCTGACTTTC. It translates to CASSPRDRGGGANVLTF. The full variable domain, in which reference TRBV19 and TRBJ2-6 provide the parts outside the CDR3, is DGGITQSPKYLFRKEGQNVTLSCEQNLNHDAMYWYRQDPGQGLRLIYYSQIVNDFQKGDIAEGYSVSREKKESFPLTVTSAQKNPTAFYLCASSPRDRGGGANVLTFGAGSRLTVL.

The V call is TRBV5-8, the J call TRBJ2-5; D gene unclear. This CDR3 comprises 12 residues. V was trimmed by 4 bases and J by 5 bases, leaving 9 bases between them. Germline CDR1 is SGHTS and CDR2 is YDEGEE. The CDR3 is CASSPIRETQYF. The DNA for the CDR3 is TGTGCCAGCAGCCCGATTCGGGAGACCCAGTACTTC.

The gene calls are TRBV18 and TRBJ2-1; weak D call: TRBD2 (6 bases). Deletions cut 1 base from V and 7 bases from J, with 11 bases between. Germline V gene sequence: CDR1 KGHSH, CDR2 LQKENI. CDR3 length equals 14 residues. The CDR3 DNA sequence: TGTGCCAGCTCACCACAGTGGGAGGTGAATGAGCAGTTCTTC. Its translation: CASSPQWEVNEQFF. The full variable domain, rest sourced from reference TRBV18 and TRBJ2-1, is NAGVMQNPRHLVRRRGQEARLRCSPMKGHSHVYWYRQLPEEGLKFMVYLQKENIIDESGMPKERFSAEFPKEGPSILRIQQVVRGDSAAYFCASSPQWEVNEQFFGPGTRLTVL.

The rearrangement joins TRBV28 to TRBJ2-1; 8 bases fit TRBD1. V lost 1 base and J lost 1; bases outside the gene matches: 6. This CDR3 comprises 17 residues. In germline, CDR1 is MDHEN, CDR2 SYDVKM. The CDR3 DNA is TGTGCCAGCAGTTTATTTCCAGGGGGCACATCCTACAATGAGCAGTTCTTC. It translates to CASSLFPGGTSYNEQFF.

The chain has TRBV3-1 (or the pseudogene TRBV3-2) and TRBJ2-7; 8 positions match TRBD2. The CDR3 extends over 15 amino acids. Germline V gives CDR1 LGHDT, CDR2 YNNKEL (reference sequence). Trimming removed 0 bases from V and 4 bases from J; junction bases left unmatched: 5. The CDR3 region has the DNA TGTGCCAGCAGCCAAGATCCAGCGGGAGAATACGAGCAGTACTTC. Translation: CASSQDPAGEYEQYF.

CDR3 sequence: CASSTRTGGEQYF. The CDR3 bases are TGTGCCAGCAGCACCAGGACAGGGGGCGAGCAGTACTTC. The chain uses TRBV6-5 and TRBJ2-7, with 10 bases matching TRBD1. In germline, CDR1 is MNHEY, CDR2 SVGAGI. The CDR3 extends over 13 amino acids. The ends lost 6 bases at V and 6 bases at J; junction bases unmatched: 5.

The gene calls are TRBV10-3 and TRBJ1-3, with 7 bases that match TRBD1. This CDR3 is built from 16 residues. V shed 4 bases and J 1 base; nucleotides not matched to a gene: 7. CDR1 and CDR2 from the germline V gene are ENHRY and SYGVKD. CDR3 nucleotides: TGTGCCATCAGTGTGGGACAGCTTAGTTCTGGAAACACCATATATTTT. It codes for CAISVGQLSSGNTIYF.